This T cell receptor beta chain was sequenced for a study of shared clonotypes between healthy human individuals. Study conclusions and caveats: Around 5% of naive CD4 clonotypes were common to a handful of donors.

This CDR3 spans 15 amino acids. Germline V lookup: CDR1 LNHDA, CDR2 SQIVND (reference sequence). Terminally differentiated effector memory CD45RA+ cells were excluded by CCR7 positive selection of CD45RO-negative cells. Assay used: immunoSEQ multiplex PCR; TCRdb lists only in-frame clones, some missing. The repertoire consists of 660,000 or so clones, with about 96% occurring once and the leading ten covering about 0.12%. Notes on this clone: Antigen specificity is unknown. An end of the junction differs from the germline gene, which may be a read error.

The sequenced sample was naive CD8+ T cells sorted from blood. V and J are TRBV19 and TRBJ2-3; 7 nucleotides agree with TRBD1. This TCR came from a woman in her twenties or thirties in good health. CDR3 loop: CASSVDRDTTDTQYF. For the CDR3, the DNA is TGTGCCAGTAGTGTAGACAGGGACACCACAGATACGCAGTATTTT.